A single T cell receptor beta chain is shown here with its context. The assay was immunoSEQ multiplex PCR, and TCRdb's table has in-frame clones only and misses some. The data hold around 110,000 clones, with 80% to 90% observed a single time. This entry comes from a study of control samples from healthy donors and cancer patients. CDR3 length: 14 residues. The V and J ends lost 0 bases and 5 bases respectively, with 12 bases between them. Germline V gene lookup returns CDR1 SGHNT and CDR2 YYREEE (reference sequence). The receptor comes from a woman in her 50s with colorectal cancer. Sequencing was done on a sample of PBMCs. V gene TRBV5-4 combines with J gene TRBJ2-7; D remains unclear. The CDR3 here is CASSLGPTVDEQYF. The CDR3 coding sequence is TGTGCCAGCAGCTTGGGCCCGACCGTGGACGAGCAGTACTTC.